This entry concerns a single T cell receptor beta chain. This sample is drawn from a study of blood T cells in healthy people across ages. Sample-barcoded 5' priming and a J-beta primer mix drove a second PCR of about 7 to 11 cycles. TCRdb re-derived calls from the 5' RACE reads in MiXCR, one entry per CDR3 protein. The sample records roughly 2 million distinct CDR3 sequences, 49% being singletons. V shed 4 bases, J shed 10 bases, and the junction held 12 bases outside the gene matches. Germline CDR1 reads KGHDR; CDR2 reads SFDVKD. The length of the CDR3 is 14 residues. Each sample used at least 6 million PBMCs.

The chain links TRBV24-1 to TRBJ2-7; 7 nucleotides agree with TRBD2. The sample was blood. The sequence was collected from a woman in her thirties or forties in good health. The CDR3 DNA reads as TGTGCCACCAGTGAACTAGGACGGGGGGAAACCCAGTACTTC. As protein: CATSELGRGETQYF.